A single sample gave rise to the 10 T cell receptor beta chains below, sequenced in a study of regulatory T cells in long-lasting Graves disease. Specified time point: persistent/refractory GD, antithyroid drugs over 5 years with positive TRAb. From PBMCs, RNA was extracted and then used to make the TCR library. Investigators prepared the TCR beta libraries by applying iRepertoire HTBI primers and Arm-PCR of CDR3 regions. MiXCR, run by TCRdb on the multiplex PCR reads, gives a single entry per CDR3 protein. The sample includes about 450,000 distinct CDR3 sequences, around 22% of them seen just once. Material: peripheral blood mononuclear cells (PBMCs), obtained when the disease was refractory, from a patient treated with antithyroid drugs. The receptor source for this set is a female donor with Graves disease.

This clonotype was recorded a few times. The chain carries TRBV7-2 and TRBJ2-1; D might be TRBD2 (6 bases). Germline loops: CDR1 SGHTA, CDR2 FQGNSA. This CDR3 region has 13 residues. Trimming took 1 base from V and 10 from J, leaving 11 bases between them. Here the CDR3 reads CASSLDGRREQFF. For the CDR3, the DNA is TGTGCCAGCAGCTTAGATGGGAGGAGAGAGCAGTTCTTC.

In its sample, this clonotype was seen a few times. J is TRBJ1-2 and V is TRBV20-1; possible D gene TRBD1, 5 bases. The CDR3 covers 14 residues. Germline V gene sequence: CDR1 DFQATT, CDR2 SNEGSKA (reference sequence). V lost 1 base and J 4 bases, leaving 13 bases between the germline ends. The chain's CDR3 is CSARGAREVYGYTF. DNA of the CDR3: TGCAGTGCTAGAGGGGCCAGGGAAGTCTATGGCTACACCTTC.

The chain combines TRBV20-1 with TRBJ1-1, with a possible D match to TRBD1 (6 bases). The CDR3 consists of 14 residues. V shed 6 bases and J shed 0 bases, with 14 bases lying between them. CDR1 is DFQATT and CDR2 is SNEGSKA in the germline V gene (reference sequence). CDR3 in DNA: TGCAGTGCCGAACGGACAGAGTTGAACACTGAAGCTTTCTTT. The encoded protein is CSAERTELNTEAFF.

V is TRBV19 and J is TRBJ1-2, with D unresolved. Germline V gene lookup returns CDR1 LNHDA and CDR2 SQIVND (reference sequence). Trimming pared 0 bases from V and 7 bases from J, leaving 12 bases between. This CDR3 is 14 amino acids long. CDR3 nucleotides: TGTGCCAGTAGTATAGATCTGGAGAGAACTGGCTACACCTTC. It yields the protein CASSIDLERTGYTF.

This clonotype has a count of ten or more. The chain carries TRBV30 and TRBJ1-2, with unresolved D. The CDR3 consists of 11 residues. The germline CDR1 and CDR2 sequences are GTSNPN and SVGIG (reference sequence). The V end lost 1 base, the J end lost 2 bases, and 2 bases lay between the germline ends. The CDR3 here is CAWSENYGYTF. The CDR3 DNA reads TGTGCCTGGAGTGAGAACTATGGCTACACCTTC.

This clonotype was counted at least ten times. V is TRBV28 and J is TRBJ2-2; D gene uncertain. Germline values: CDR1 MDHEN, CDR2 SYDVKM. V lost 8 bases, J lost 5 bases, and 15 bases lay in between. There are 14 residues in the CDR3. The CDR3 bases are TGTGCCAGCCAAACTTTTTACCTAACCGGGGAGCTGTTTTTT. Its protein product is CASQTFYLTGELFF.

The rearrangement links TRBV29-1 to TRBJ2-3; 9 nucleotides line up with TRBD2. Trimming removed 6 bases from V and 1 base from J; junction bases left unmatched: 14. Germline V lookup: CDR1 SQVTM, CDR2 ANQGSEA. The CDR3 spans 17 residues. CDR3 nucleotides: TGCAGCGTCCGGAGGCTAGCGGGAATCCGGGGCACAGATACGCAGTATTTT. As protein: CSVRRLAGIRGTDTQYF.

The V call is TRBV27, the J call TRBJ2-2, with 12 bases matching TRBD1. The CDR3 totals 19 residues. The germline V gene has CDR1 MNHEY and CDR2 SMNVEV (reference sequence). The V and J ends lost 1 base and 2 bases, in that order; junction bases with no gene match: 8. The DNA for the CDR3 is TGTGCCAGCAGTTTATATGGATCTGGGACAGGGGGCAACACCGGGGAGCTGTTTTTT. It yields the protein CASSLYGSGTGGNTGELFF.

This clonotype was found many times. CDR3: CASSISSNQPQHF. The CDR3 DNA follows: TGCGCCAGCAGCATCAGTAGCAATCAGCCCCAGCATTTT. The gene calls are TRBV5-1 and TRBJ1-5; no reliable D call. The CDR3 is 13 residues long. Germline V gene lookup returns CDR1 SGHRS and CDR2 YFSETQ. Trimming took off 4 bases at V and 0 bases at J, with 5 bases between the two ends.

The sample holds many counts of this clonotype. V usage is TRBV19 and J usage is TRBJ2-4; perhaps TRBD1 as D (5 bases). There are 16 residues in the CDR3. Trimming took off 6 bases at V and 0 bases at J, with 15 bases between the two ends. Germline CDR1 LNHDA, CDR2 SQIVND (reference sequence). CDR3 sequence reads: CASRDKGIGAKNIQYF. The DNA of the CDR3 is TGTGCCAGTAGGGACAAGGGGATCGGAGCCAAAAACATTCAGTACTTC.